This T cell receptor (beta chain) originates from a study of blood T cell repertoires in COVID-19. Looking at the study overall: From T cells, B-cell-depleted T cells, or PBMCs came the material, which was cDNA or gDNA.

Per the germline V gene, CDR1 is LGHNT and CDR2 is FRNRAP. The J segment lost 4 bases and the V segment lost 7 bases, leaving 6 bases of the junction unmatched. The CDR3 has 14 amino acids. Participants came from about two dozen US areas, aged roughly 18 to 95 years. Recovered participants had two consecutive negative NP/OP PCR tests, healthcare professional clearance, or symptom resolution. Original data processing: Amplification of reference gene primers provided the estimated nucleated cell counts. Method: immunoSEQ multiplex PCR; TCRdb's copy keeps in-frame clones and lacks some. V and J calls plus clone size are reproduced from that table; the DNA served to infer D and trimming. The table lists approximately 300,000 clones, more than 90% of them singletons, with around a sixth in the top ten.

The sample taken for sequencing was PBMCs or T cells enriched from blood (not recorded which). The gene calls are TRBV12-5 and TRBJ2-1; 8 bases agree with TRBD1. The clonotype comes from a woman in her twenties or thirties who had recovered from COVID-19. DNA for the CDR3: TGTGCTAGTGCCCAGGGACAGGTTTACAATGAGCAGTTCTTC. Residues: CASAQGQVYNEQFF.